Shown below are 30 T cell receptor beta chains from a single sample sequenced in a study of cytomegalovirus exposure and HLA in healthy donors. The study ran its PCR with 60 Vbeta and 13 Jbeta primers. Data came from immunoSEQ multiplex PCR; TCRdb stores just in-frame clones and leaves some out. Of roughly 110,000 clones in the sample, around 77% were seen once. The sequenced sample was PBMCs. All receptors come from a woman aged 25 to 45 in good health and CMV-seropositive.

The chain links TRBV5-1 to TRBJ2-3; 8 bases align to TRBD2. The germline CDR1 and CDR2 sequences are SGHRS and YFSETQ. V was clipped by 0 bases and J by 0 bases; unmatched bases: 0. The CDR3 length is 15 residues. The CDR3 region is CASSLAGGSTDTQYF. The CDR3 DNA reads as TGCGCCAGCAGCTTGGCGGGAGGGAGCACAGATACGCAGTATTTT.

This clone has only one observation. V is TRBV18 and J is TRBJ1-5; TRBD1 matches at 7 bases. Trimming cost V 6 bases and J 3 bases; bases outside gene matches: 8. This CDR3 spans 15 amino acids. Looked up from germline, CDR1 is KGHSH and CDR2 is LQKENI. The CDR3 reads CASSPGQLDNQPQHF. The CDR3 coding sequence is TGTGCCAGCTCTCCGGGACAGTTGGACAATCAGCCCCAGCATTTT.

CDR3 region: CASSFSLAGGPLNEQFF. CDR3 in DNA: TGTGCCAGCAGTTTTTCGTTGGCGGGAGGGCCCCTCAATGAGCAGTTCTTC. This sequence joins TRBV27 and TRBJ2-1; 9 bases map to TRBD2. The V gene's germline CDR1 is MNHEY and CDR2 SMNVEV (reference sequence). Unmatched junction bases numbered 12, after V lost 3 bases and J lost 6 bases. The CDR3 runs to 17 residues.

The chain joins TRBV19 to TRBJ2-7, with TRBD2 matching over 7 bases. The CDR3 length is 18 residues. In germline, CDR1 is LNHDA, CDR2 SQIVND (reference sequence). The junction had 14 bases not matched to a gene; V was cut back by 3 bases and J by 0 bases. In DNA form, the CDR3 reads TGTGCCAGTAGTATTAGAAGCGAACTAGCGAGAAGCTCCTACGAGCAGTACTTC. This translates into CASSIRSELARSSYEQYF.

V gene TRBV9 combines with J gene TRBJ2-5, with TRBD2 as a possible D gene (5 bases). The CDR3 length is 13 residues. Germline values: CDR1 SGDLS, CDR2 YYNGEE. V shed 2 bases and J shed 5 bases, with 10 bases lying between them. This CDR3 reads CASSVWSGETQYF. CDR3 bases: TGTGCCAGCAGCGTCTGGTCGGGGGAGACCCAGTACTTC.

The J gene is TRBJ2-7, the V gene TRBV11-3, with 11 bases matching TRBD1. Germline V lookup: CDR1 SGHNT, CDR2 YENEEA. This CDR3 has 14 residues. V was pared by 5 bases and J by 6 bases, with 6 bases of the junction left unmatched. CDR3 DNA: TGTGCCAGCAGCCGCCAGGGGACAGGGGGCGAGCAGTACTTC. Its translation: CASSRQGTGGEQYF.

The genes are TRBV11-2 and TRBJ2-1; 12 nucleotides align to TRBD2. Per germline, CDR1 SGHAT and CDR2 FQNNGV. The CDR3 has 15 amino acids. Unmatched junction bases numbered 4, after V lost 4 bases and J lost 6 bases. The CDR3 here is CASSSRTSGINEQFF. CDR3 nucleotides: TGTGCCAGCAGCTCAAGGACTAGCGGGATCAATGAGCAGTTCTTC.

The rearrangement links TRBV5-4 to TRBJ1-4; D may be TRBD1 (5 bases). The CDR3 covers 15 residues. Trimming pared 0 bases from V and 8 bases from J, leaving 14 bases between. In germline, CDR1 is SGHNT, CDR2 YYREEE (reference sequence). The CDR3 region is CASSLERGRNEKLFF. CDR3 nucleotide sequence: TGTGCCAGCAGCTTGGAAAGGGGAAGAAACGAAAAACTGTTTTTT.

The CDR3 spells CASSLGPAGGTDTQYF. The CDR3 DNA follows: TGTGCCAGCAGCTTAGGCCCAGCGGGGGGAACAGATACGCAGTATTTT. This sequence joins TRBV7-2 and TRBJ2-3, with 9 bases aligning to TRBD2. The CDR3 spans 16 residues. J gave up 3 bases and V 1 base, and 5 bases lay outside the gene matches. CDR1 and CDR2 (germline): SGHTA, FQGNSA. The complete variable domain, with remaining parts taken from reference TRBV7-2 and TRBJ2-3, reads GAGVSQSPSNKVTEKGKDVELRCDPISGHTALYWYRQSLGQGLEFLIYFQGNSAPDKSGLPSDRFSAERTGGSVSTLTIQRTQQEDSAVYLCASSLGPAGGTDTQYFGPGTRLTVL.

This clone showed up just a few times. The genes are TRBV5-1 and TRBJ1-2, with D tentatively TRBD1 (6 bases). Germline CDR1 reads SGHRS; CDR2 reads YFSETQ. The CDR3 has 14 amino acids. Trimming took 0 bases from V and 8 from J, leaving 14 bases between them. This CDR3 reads CASSLDQGKRGYTF. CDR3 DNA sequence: TGCGCCAGCAGCTTGGATCAGGGGAAGAGAGGCTACACCTTC. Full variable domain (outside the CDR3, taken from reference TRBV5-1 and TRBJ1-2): KAGVTQTPRYLIKTRGQQVTLSCSPISGHRSVSWYQQTPGQGLQFLFEYFSETQRNKGNFPGRFSGRQFSNSRSEMNVSTLELGDSALYLCASSLDQGKRGYTFGSGTRLTVV.

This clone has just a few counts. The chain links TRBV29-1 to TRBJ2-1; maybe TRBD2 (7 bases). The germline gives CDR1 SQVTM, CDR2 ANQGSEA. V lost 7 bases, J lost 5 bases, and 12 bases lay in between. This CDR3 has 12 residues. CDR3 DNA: TGCAGCGGTGGGGGGGCCAACAATGAGCAGTTCTTC. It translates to CSGGGANNEQFF.

Here the CDR3 DNA reads TGTGCCAGCAGCTTTAGGGCAGGGAATACCTATGGCTACACCTTC. Translated: CASSFRAGNTYGYTF. The chain joins TRBV7-9 to TRBJ1-2; a possible D gene is TRBD1 (5 bases). Germline lookup yields CDR1 SEHNR and CDR2 FQNEAQ (reference sequence). V lost 3 bases to trimming and J lost 4 bases, with 15 bases between them. There are 15 residues in the CDR3.

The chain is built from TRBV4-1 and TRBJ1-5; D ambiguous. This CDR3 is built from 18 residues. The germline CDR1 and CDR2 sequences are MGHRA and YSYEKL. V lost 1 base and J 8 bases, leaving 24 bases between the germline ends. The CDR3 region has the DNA TGCGCCAGCAGCCAAGCCCCCCCCCAGGCGGCCACTAGGGAGCCCCAGCATTTT. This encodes CASSQAPPQAATREPQHF.

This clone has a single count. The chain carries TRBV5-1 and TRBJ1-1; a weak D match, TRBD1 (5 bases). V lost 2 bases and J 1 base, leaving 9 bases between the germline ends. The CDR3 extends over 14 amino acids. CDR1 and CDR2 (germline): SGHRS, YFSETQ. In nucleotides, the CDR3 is TGCGCCAGCAGCTTCCCCGGACAGAACACTGAAGCTTTCTTT. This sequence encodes CASSFPGQNTEAFF.

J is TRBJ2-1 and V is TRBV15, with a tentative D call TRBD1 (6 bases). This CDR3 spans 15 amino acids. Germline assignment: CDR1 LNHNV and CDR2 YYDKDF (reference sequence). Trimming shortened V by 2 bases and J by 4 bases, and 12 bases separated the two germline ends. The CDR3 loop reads CATSRRGGGYNEQFF. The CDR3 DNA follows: TGTGCCACCAGCAGAAGAGGGGGTGGGTACAATGAGCAGTTCTTC.

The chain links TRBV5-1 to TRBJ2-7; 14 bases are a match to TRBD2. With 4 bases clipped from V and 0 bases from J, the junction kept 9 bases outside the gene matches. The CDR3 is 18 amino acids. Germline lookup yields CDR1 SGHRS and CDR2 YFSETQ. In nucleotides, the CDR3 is TGCGCCAGCAGCGCGGGACTAGCGGGGGCCCCGAGCTCCTACGAGCAGTACTTC. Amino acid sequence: CASSAGLAGAPSSYEQYF.

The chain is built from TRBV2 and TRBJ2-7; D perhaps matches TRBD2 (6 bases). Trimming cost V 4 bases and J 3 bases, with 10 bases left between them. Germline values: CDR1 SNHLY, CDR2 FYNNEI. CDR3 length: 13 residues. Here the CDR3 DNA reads TGTGCCAGCAGTGGTCACGGGAGCTACGAGCAGTACTTC. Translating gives CASSGHGSYEQYF.

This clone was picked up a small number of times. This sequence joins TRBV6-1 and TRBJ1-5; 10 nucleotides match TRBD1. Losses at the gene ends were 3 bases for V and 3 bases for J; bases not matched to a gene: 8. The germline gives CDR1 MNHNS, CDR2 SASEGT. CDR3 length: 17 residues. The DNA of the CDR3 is TGTGCCAGCAGTGAGGGACAGGGGCATATCCTCAATCAGCCCCAGCATTTT. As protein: CASSEGQGHILNQPQHF.

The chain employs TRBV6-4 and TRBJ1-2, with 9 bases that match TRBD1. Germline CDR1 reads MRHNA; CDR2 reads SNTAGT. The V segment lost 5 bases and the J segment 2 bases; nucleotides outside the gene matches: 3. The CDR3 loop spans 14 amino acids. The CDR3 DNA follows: TGTGCCAGCAGTAGGACAGGGGCGAACTATGGCTACACCTTC. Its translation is CASSRTGANYGYTF.

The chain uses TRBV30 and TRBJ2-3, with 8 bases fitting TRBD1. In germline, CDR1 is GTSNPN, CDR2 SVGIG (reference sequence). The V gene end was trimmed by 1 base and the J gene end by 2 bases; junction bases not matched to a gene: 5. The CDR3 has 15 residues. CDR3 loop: CAWSAGTGNTDTQYF. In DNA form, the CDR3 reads TGTGCCTGGAGTGCCGGGACAGGAAACACAGATACGCAGTATTTT.

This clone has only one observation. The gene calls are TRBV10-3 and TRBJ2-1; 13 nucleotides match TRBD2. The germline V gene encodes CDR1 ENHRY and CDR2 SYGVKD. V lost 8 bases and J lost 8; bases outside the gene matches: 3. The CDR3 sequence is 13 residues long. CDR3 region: CAIGTSGVDEQFF. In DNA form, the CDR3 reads TGTGCCATCGGGACTAGCGGGGTCGATGAGCAGTTCTTC.

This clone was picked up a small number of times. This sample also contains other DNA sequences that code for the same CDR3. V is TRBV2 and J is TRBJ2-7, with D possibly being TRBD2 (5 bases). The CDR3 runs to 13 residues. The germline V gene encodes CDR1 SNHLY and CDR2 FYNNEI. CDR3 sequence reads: CVSKEEAAYEQYF. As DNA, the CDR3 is TGTGTTAGCAAGGAGGAGGCGGCATACGAGCAGTACTTC.

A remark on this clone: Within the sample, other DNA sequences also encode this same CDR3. The DNA of the CDR3 is TGTGCCACCAGCGCCCGGAGGGGATCCTACGAGCAGTACTTC. Translating gives CATSARRGSYEQYF. The chain couples TRBV15 to TRBJ2-7, with TRBD2 as a possible D gene (6 bases). Germline loops: CDR1 LNHNV, CDR2 YYDKDF (reference sequence). The CDR3 runs 14 residues. Trimming left V 5 bases short and J 1 base short, with 12 bases between.

CDR3 DNA sequence: TGTGCCAGCAGCCCGAACTGGGGATTTTCTAGCGGCGGGGAGCTGTTTTTT. Amino acid sequence: CASSPNWGFSSGGELFF. V usage is TRBV11-3 and J usage is TRBJ2-2; 7 bases agree with TRBD2. Germline CDR1 is SGHNT and CDR2 is YENEEA. CDR3 length: 17 amino acids. J was trimmed by 7 bases and V by 5 bases; bases with no gene match: 16.

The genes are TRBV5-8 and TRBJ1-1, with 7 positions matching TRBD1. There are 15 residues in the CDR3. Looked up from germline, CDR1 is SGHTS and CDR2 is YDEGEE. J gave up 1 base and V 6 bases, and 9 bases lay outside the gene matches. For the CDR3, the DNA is TGTGCCAGCACCATATCCGGGACAGAGAACACTGAAGCTTTCTTT. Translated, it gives CASTISGTENTEAFF. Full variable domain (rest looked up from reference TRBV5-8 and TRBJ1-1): EAGVTQSPTHLIKTRGQQATLRCSPISGHTSVYWYQQALGLGLQFLLWYDEGEERNRGNFPPRFSGRQFPNYSSELNVNALELEDSALYLCASTISGTENTEAFFGQGTRLTVV.

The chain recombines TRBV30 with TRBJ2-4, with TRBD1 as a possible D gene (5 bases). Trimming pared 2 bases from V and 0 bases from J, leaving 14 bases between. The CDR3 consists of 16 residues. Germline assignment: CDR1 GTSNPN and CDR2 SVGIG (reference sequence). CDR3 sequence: CAWSSDSTLAKNIQYF. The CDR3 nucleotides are TGTGCCTGGAGTTCAGACAGCACTCTAGCCAAAAACATTCAGTACTTC.

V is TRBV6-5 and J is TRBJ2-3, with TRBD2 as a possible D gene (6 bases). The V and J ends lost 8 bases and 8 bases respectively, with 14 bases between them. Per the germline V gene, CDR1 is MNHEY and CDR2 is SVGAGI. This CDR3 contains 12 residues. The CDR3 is CASSKVEGTQYF. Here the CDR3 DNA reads TGTGCCAGCTCGAAGGTGGAGGGTACGCAGTATTTT.

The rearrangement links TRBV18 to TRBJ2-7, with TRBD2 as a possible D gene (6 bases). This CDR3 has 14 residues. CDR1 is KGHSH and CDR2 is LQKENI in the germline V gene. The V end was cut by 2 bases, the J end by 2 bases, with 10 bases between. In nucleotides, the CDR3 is TGTGCCAGCTCACCAGGAGGGTACCCCTACGAGCAGTACTTC. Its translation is CASSPGGYPYEQYF.

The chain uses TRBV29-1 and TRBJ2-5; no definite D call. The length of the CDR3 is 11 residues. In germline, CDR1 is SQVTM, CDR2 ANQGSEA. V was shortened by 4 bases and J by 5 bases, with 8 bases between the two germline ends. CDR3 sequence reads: CSVVVFETQYF. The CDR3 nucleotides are TGCAGCGTTGTAGTGTTTGAGACCCAGTACTTC.

CDR3 in amino acids: CASRSEIANYGYTF. CDR3 DNA: TGTGCCAGTAGATCAGAAATCGCTAACTATGGCTACACCTTC. The V call is TRBV19, the J call TRBJ1-2; the D is unclear. The CDR3 consists of 14 residues. Trimming removed 6 bases at V and 0 bases at J, with 11 bases between. Per germline, CDR1 LNHDA and CDR2 SQIVND (reference sequence).